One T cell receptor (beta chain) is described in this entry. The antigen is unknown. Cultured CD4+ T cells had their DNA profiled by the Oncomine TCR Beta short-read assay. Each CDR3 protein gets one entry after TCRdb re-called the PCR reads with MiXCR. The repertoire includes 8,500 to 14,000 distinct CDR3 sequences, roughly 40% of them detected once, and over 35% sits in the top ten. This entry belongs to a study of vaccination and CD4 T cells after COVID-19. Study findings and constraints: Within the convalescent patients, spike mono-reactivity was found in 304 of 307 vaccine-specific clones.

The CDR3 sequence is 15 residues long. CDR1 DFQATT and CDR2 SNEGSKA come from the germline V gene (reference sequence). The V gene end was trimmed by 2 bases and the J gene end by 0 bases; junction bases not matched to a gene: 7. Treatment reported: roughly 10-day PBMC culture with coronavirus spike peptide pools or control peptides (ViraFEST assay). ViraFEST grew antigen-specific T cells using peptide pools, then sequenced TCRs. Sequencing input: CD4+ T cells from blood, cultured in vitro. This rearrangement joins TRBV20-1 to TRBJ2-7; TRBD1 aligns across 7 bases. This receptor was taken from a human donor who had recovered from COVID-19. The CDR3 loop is CSARYSQGSSYEQYF. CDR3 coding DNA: TGCAGTGCTAGATACTCACAGGGGAGCTCCTACGAGCAGTACTTC.